This record covers a single T cell receptor beta chain. A single count supports this clone. Its target antigen remains unknown. Per-nucleotide qualities are absent, and no much larger clonotype sits a single base away. This sample is part of a study of blood T cell repertoires in COVID-19 (dated by TCRdb to the early 2020s). With regard to the full study: The collaborator samples originated in the United States, Italy and Spain and spanned the acute and convalescent phases of COVID-19. Where available, HLA class I and class II types were taken from metadata supplied by the sample provider and were not determined by assay-based typing. The samples were drawn from two sources: the first 160 participants of the ongoing ImmuneRACE study, and 1,200 or so subjects contributed by 6 global collaborators. Sample metadata almost always included a de-identified subject ID, COVID-19 status, age in years and sex. Subjects who had been exposed to COVID-19, were actively infected with it, or had recovered from it provided the deeply sampled blood TCRbeta repertoires that made up the dataset. The material from the prospective study consisted of cDNA or gDNA derived from T cells, B-cell-depleted T cells, or PBMCs. The repertoires were made available in a free public database intended to serve as a resource for research on the immune response to SARS-CoV-2. The paper as a whole reports these results and caveats: The amount of clinical and demographic metadata varied by source and participant and was provided uncurated.

V drops 0 bases and J drops 3 bases, leaving 8 bases in between. Measured from the cysteine to the phenylalanine, the CDR3 is 14 residues long. Left in the record is the CDR3 DNA by itself, 42 bases read in frame from the first base. CDR1 and CDR2 were assigned from the germline V gene as SGHTA and FQGNSA. Each collaborating institution followed its own protocols to collect whole blood in K2EDTA tubes. For TCRbeta analysis, collaborator samples were shipped as frozen whole blood, as isolated PBMCs, or as DNA extracted from either sample type. TCRbeta CDR3 regions were amplified from genomic DNA using the immunoSEQ Assay, a bias-controlled multiplex PCR. The original methods were these. Nucleated cell counts per sample were estimated from amplification of reference gene primers within the assay. To quantify the absolute abundance of each unique TCRbeta CDR3 rearrangement, sequence reads were collapsed and filtered. Productive Simpson clonality was computed per sample as the square root of Simpson's diversity index over productive rearrangements. TCRdb obtained this table from immuneACCESS and retained in-frame rearrangements with V and J assigned. These tables miss some clones; where compared with another copy, unresolved V genes account for less than half of the shortfall, and the remainder is unexplained. V, J and clone size derive from that table, while D and trimming were established from the DNA sequence. The sample data list under 250,000 clones, and approximately 82% of these were observed just once. Roughly 8.7% of the sample is held by the ten biggest clonotypes.

This clonotype originated in a middle-aged man with active or convalescent COVID-19. The sequence is built from TRBV7-2 and TRBJ2-5, with TRBD1 as a weak D call on 6 bases. Input material: peripheral blood. The base sequence is TGTGCCAGCAGCTTAGCAGGGGGAGAAGAGACCCAGTACTTC. Translated, it gives CASSLAGGEETQYF.